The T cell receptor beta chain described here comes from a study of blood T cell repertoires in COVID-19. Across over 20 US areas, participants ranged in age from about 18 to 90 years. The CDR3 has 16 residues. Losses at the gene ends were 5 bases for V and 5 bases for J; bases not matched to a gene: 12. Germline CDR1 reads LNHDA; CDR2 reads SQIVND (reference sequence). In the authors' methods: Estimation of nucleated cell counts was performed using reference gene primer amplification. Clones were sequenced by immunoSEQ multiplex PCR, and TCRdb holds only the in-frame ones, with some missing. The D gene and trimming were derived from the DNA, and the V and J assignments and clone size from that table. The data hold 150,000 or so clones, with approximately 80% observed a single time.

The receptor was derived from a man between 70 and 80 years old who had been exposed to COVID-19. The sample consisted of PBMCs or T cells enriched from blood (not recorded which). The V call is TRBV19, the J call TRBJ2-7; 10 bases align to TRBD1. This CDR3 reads CASSPLEGQGIHEQYF. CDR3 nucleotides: TGTGCCAGTAGTCCCCTAGAGGGACAGGGGATACACGAGCAGTACTTC.